This entry lists 9 T cell receptor beta chains sequenced from one sample in a study of post-analysis software for immune sequencing data. Study observations and caveats: The study found TRBV5-6, TRBV5-1 and TRBV20-1 among about 5 TRBV segments more frequent in patients than controls.

The antigens of these receptors remain unknown. Unique molecular identifiers featured in each of the TCR beta cDNA libraries. TCRdb called the PCR reads again in MiXCR, with one record for every CDR3 protein. The sample shows about 620,000 distinct CDR3 sequences, roughly 47% of them seen only once. What was sequenced was blood. These TCRs come from a girl between 10 and 17 years old with multiple sclerosis.

There are a few counts of this clonotype. The chain has TRBV3-1 and TRBJ1-2; D unclear. The germline V gene has CDR1 LGHDT and CDR2 YNNKEL (reference sequence). V dropped 0 bases and J dropped 0 bases, with 5 bases sitting between them. This CDR3 has 14 residues. The CDR3 nucleotides read TGTGCCAGCAGCCAAGACGCTCCTAACTATGGCTACACCTTC. It specifies CASSQDAPNYGYTF.

V gene TRBV5-1 combines with J gene TRBJ2-1, with 8 bases identical to TRBD2. The CDR3 is 16 amino acids. After removal of 0 bases from V and 5 bases from J, the junction contained 7 bases not matched to a gene. From germline, CDR1 is SGHRS and CDR2 YFSETQ. CDR3 protein: CASSLASPGGHNEQFF. CDR3 DNA sequence: TGCGCCAGCAGCTTGGCCTCCCCGGGGGGGCACAATGAGCAGTTCTTC.

This clonotype was detected only a few times. CDR3: CSAYRTTLSGAFF. In DNA, the CDR3 is TGCAGTGCTTACAGGACTACTTTAAGTGGAGCTTTCTTT. The chain recombines TRBV20-1 with TRBJ1-1; TRBD1 might be the D (5 bases). Trimming left V 5 bases short and J 10 bases short, with 20 bases between. From germline, CDR1 is DFQATT and CDR2 SNEGSKA (reference sequence). The CDR3 loop spans 13 amino acids.

The rearrangement uses TRBV6-1 and TRBJ2-4, with 7 bases aligning to TRBD2. The J call may be wrong; the DNA end is better matched by TRBJ2-5. The CDR3 length is 12 residues. Per the germline V gene, CDR1 is MNHNS and CDR2 is SASEGT. CDR3 protein: CASRDGGETQYF. The CDR3 DNA sequence: TGTGCCAGCAGGGACGGGGGGGAGACCCAGTACTTC.

The chain recombines TRBV7-9 with TRBJ2-7; 9 bases agree with TRBD2. The CDR3 totals 15 residues. Germline V CDR1 and CDR2: SEHNR, FQNEAQ (reference sequence). The ends lost 3 bases at V and 11 bases at J; junction bases unmatched: 14. The CDR3: CASSFLTSGKDLEYF. The CDR3 coding sequence is TGTGCCAGCAGCTTTCTGACTAGCGGCAAGGATTTGGAGTACTTC. The full variable domain, with the rest looked up from reference TRBV7-9 and TRBJ2-7, is DTGVSQNPRHKITKRGQNVTFRCDPISEHNRLYWYRQTLGQGPEFLTYFQNEAQLEKSRLLSDRFSAERPKGSFSTLEIQRTEQGDSAMYLCASSFLTSGKDLEYFGPGTRLTVT.

The rearrangement joins TRBV20-1 to TRBJ2-1, with TRBD1 identical over 7 bases. The CDR3 has 14 residues. V lost 6 bases and J lost 1; bases outside the gene matches: 6. The germline CDR1 and CDR2 sequences are DFQATT and SNEGSKA (reference sequence). The CDR3 DNA reads as TGCAGTGCCGCAGGGGGTAGGTCCTACAATGAGCAGTTCTTC. Translation gives CSAAGGRSYNEQFF.

The chain recombines TRBV7-9 with TRBJ2-2; 12 nucleotides align to TRBD2. Germline lookup yields CDR1 SEHNR and CDR2 FQNEAQ (reference sequence). The V segment lost 10 bases and the J segment 5 bases; nucleotides outside the gene matches: 11. This CDR3 region has 16 residues. CDR3 bases: TGTGCCATCCTGACTAGCGGGAGACGATATACCGGGGAGCTGTTTTTT. Translating it yields CAILTSGRRYTGELFF.

This clonotype was found a few times. The chain is built from TRBV7-2 and TRBJ2-7; 9 bases are a match to TRBD1. Losses at the gene ends were 5 bases for V and 4 bases for J; bases not matched to a gene: 9. This CDR3 region has 15 residues. Germline CDR1 SGHTA, CDR2 FQGNSA. The CDR3 DNA is TGTGCCAGCAGCAAGACCGGGACAGGGAATTACGAGCAGTACTTC. This gives the protein CASSKTGTGNYEQYF.

The V gene is TRBV4-1, the J gene TRBJ2-7; unclear D gene. Per the germline V gene, CDR1 is MGHRA and CDR2 is YSYEKL. The V and J ends lost 1 base and 1 base respectively, with 5 bases between them. The CDR3 sequence is 13 residues long. CDR3 sequence (DNA): TGCGCCAGCAGCCAAGCCCCATCCTACGAGCAGTACTTC. The encoded protein is CASSQAPSYEQYF.